This TCR beta chain came from a study of vaccination and CD4 T cells after COVID-19. For the study at large: Two Hispanic individuals were among six male and four female convalescent patients. Cells were stimulated with overlapping spike peptides from SARS-CoV-2, HCoV-NL63, HCoV-OC43 and HCoV-229E.

As for this clonotype: The antigen remains unidentified.

The V gene lost 3 bases and the J gene lost 7 bases, with 7 bases spanning the gap. CDR1 is GTSNPN, CDR2 SVGIG, per germline (reference sequence). This CDR3 has 12 residues. Overall study results and limits: Early post-infection timepoints were not included, and relatively few convalescent patients were studied.

Specified treatment: roughly 11-day PBMC culture with coronavirus spike peptide pools or control peptides (ViraFEST assay). At the Johns Hopkins FTIC core, DNA taken from cultured CD4+ T cells was sequenced by way of the Oncomine TCR Beta short-read assay. Scientists extracted genomic DNA from CD4+ T cells grown in culture. Each CDR3 protein is one row after TCRdb ran MiXCR on the PCR reads. The sample has around 21,000 distinct CDR3 sequences; roughly 51% are singletons. The source is a human donor who had recovered from COVID-19. J is TRBJ1-6 and V is TRBV30, with D uncertain. The sequenced sample was CD4+ T cells from blood, cultured in vitro. The CDR3 spells CAWRQKNSPLHF. CDR3 DNA: TGTGCCTGGAGGCAGAAGAATTCACCCCTCCACTTT. Full variable domain (rest looked up from reference TRBV30 and TRBJ1-6): SQTIHQWPATLVQPVGSPLSLECTVEGTSNPNLYWYRQAAGRGLQLLFYSVGIGQISSEVPQNLSASRPQDRQFILSSKKLLLSDSGFYLCAWRQKNSPLHFGNGTRLTVT.